This TCR beta chain was sequenced in a study of blood T cell repertoires in COVID-19. Overall study: Acute and convalescent COVID-19 specimens originated in the United States, Italy and Spain. Sources were T cells, B-cell-depleted T cells, or PBMCs; the material itself was cDNA or gDNA.

This clone was recorded a few times. The germline gives CDR1 MGHRA, CDR2 YSYEKL. J lost 2 bases, V lost 4 bases, and 6 bases had no gene match. The CDR3 sequence is 15 residues long. As originally analysed: Using reference gene primer amplification, nucleated cell counts were estimated. Method: immunoSEQ multiplex PCR; TCRdb's copy keeps in-frame clones and lacks some. V, J and clone size are taken as reported in that table, and D and trimming were inferred from the DNA itself. This table holds some 200,000 clones, roughly 86% found once. This sequence originates from a woman in her thirties or forties with acute or convalescent COVID-19. The sequenced material came from peripheral blood. The V gene is TRBV4-1, the J gene TRBJ2-5; 8 positions agree with TRBD1. The CDR3 region is CASSRGTGDQETQYF. Written as DNA, the CDR3 is TGCGCCAGCAGCCGCGGGACAGGTGATCAAGAGACCCAGTACTTC.